This record covers a single T cell receptor (beta chain). Its antigen remains unidentified. This entry comes from a study of cytomegalovirus exposure and HLA in healthy donors. About the research overall: The roughly 670 first-cohort repertoires and the 130 or so validation repertoires shared the same platform, a later analysis reported. Study-level findings and limits: Confirmation in vitro established that a few CMV-associated chains were specific for CMV antigens. Cytomegalovirus status was reportedly diagnosed by the classifier with high specificity and sensitivity. The TCR clusters that emerged in the first cohort tended, a later analysis found, to co-occur in the approximately 120 validation repertoires.

Produced via immunoSEQ multiplex PCR; TCRdb's table is partial and in-frame only. The table records more than 200,000 clones, about 88% of them present only once. Looked up from germline, CDR1 is SGHTA and CDR2 is FQGNSA. V dropped 3 bases and J dropped 5 bases, with 3 bases sitting between them. The CDR3 totals 11 residues. This chain joins TRBV7-2 and TRBJ2-3; no definite D call. The source of this sequence is a man between 18 and 35 years old in good health and CMV-seropositive. The sample was PBMCs. The CDR3 spells CASSFIDTQYF. In DNA, the CDR3 is TGTGCCAGCAGCTTCATAGATACGCAGTATTTT.